The rows below give T cell receptor beta chains drawn from one sample of a study of OX40 agonist ivuxolimab in advanced cancers. Clones were read by immunoSEQ multiplex PCR, and TCRdb kept only the in-frame ones, dropping some. The data contain roughly 79,000 clones, roughly nine tenths of them singletons. The sequencing used CD4+ or CD8+ T cells sorted from blood, collected in a trial of the OX40 agonist ivuxolimab. The receptors derive from an adult with an advanced solid tumor such as melanoma, head and neck, liver or kidney cancer. The CDR3 runs from the conserved cysteine through the conserved F or W. The order of the fields is J gene, V gene, clone size, CDR3 protein. Size is omitted from some rows. Given values are once, few, many or a class for expanded clones.

TRBJ1-4	TRBV30	NA	CAWSPGQGRNEKLFF
TRBJ2-5	TRBV5-6	NA	CAKSWGSGAETQYF
TRBJ1-1	TRBV10-3	NA	CATRLQGASGTEAFF
TRBJ2-1	TRBV9	NA	CASSITSEHNEQFF
TRBJ2-7	TRBV19	NA	CASSIYAGGSYEQYF
TRBJ1-5	TRBV28	NA	CASRGSNQPQHF
TRBJ2-2	TRBV5-1	NA	CASSRDREAGELFF
TRBJ2-1	TRBV18	NA	CASSPPQGTNEQFF
TRBJ1-1	TRBV12-5	NA	CASGLVWSGGGQNTEAFF
TRBJ2-5	TRBV5-1	NA	CASSSQGVETQYF
TRBJ2-3	TRBV7-3	once	CASSLKHRTDTQYF
TRBJ1-1	TRBV6-5	NA	CASIQQGARGEAFF
TRBJ1-6	TRBV28	NA	CASDGSLNSPLHF
TRBJ2-1	TRBV28	NA	CASSPGRYNEQFF
TRBJ2-3	TRBV6-6	NA	CASRPPTGQGTDTQYF
TRBJ1-6	TRBV30	NA	CAWSVGNYNSPLHF
TRBJ1-2	TRBV30	NA	CAWIGQPANYGYTF
TRBJ2-1	TRBV11-2	NA	CASSPDPHNEQFF
TRBJ1-4	TRBV11-2	NA	CASSLEWGREAKLFF
TRBJ1-2	TRBV30	NA	CAWSLLGYGYTF
TRBJ2-7	TRBV28	NA	CASSPLSWGEQYF
TRBJ2-5	TRBV2	NA	CASTSVQETQYF
TRBJ1-2	TRBV2	NA	CASSDGANYGYTF
TRBJ2-3	TRBV6-5	NA	CASASAGGPRNTQYF
TRBJ2-1	TRBV15	NA	CATSSGSSYNEQFF
TRBJ1-4	TRBV28	NA	CASSQGGVTTNEKLFF
TRBJ1-2	TRBV19	NA	CASSRTSWDGYTF
TRBJ2-5	TRBV18	NA	CASSEKVVIRETQYF
TRBJ1-4	TRBV6-5	NA	CASSWGNNEKLFF
TRBJ2-2	TRBV28	NA	CASSLSGSLDELFF
TRBJ1-5	TRBV6-4	NA	CASSEQGGNQPQHF
TRBJ1-2	TRBV7-2	NA	CASSSWGNYGYTF
TRBJ2-1	TRBV11-3	NA	CASSPGREAYNEQFF
TRBJ2-2	TRBV5-1	NA	CASSLMGAWTGELFF
TRBJ2-1	TRBV5-1	NA	CASSSQASSYNEQFF
TRBJ1-2	TRBV6-5	NA	CASSPAGTGNYGYTF
TRBJ2-7	TRBV10-3	NA	CAISERTNYEQYF
TRBJ2-7	TRBV20-1	NA	CSARSGYEQYF
TRBJ2-1	TRBV11-2	once	CASSLGSDSYNEQFF
TRBJ2-5	TRBV4-1	NA	CASSQGLAGGETQYF
TRBJ2-7	TRBV20-1	NA	CSHLGSYEQYF
TRBJ2-2	TRBV7-2	NA	CASSLARSAGELFF
TRBJ2-3	TRBV5-1	NA	CASSQASGVGDTQYF
TRBJ2-6	TRBV7-9	NA	CASSLGNSGANVLTF
TRBJ1-2	TRBV7-2	NA	CASRPDRALNYGYTF
TRBJ2-7	TRBV5-1	NA	CASSEQGFSYEQYF
TRBJ2-3	TRBV7-9	NA	CASSLQTGTSNTDTQYF
TRBJ2-3	TRBV9	NA	CASSGTVVADTQYF
TRBJ1-5	TRBV19	NA	CASSIKNSGNQPQHF
TRBJ1-3	TRBV9	NA	CASSVGGTGSGNTIYF